The clone carrying this T cell receptor (beta chain) has a single count. Profiled with immunoSEQ multiplex PCR; TCRdb holds only in-frame clones, not every one. Of 35,000 to 45,000 clones in the sample, about 89% were seen once. This sample was included in a study of T cell changes during pregnancy in multiple sclerosis. Trimming pared 6 bases from V and 0 bases from J, leaving 16 bases between. There are 16 residues in the CDR3. The germline gives CDR1 ENHRY, CDR2 SYGVKD. Specimen: CD4+ T cells from peripheral blood mononuclear cells, collected in the first trimester of pregnancy. The TCR was taken from a female donor with multiple sclerosis, enrolled in a pregnancy study. The chain couples TRBV10-3 to TRBJ2-3, with D unresolved. The CDR3 coding sequence is TGTGCCATCAGCACCTCCTTAGCTGCTAGCACAGATACGCAGTATTTT. Translating it yields CAISTSLAASTDTQYF.